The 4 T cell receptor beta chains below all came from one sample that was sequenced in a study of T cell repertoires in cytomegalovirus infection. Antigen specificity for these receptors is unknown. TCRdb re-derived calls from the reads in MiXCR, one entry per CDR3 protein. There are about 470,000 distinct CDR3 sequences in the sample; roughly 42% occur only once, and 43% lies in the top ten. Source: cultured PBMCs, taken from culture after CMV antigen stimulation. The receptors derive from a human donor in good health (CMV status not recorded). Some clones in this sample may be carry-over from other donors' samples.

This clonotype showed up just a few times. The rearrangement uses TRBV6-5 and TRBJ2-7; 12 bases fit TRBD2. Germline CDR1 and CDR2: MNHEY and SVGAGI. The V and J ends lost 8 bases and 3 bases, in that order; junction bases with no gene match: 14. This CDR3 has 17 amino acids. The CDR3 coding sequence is TGTGCCAGCTCTAGGTCGGCTAGCGGGGGGGTAGGCTACGAGCAGTACTTC. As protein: CASSRSASGGVGYEQYF.

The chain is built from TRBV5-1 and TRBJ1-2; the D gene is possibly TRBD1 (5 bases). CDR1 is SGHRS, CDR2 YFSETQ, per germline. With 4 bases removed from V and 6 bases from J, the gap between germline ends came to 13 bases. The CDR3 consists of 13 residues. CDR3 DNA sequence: TGCGCCAGCAGCCGTAGCGGAGGGGATGGCTACACCTTC. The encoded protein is CASSRSGGDGYTF.

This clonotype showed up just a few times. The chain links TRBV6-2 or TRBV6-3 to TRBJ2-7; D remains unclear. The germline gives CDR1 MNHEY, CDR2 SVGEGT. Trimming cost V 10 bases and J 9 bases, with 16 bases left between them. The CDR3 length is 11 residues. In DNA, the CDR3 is TGTGCCACAACGCGTATGGGTCGGCAGTACTTC. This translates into CATTRMGRQYF.

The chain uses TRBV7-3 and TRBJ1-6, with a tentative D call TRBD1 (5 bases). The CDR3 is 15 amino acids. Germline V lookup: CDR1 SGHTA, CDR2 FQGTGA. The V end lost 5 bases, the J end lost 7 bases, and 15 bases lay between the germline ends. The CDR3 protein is CASSHGTWRNSPLHF. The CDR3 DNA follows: TGTGCCAGCAGCCACGGGACTTGGAGGAATTCACCCCTCCACTTT.